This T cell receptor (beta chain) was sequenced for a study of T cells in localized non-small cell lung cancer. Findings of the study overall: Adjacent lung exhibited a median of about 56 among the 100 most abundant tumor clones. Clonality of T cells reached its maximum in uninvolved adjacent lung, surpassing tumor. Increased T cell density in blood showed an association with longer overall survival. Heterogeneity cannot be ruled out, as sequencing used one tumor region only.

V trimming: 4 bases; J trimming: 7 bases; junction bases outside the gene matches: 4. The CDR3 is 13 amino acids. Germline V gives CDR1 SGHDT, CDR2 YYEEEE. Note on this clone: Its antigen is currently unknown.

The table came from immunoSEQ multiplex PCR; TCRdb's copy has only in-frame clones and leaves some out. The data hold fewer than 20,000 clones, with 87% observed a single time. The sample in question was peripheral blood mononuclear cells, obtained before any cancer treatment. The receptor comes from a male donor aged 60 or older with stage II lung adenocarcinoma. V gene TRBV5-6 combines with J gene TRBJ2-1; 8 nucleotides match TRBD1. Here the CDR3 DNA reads TGTGCCAGCAGCAGCAGGGGGCGTAATGAGCAGTTCTTC. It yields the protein CASSSRGRNEQFF.